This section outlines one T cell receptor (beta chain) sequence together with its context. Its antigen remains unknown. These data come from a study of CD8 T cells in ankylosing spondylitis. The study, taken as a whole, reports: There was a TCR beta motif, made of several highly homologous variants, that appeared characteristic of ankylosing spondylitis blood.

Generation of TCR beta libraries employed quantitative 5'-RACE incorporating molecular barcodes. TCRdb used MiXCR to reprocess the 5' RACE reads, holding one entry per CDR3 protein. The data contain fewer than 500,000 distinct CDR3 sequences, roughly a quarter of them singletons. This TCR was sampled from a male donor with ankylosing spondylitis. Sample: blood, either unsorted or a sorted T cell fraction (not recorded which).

The CDR3 nucleotides read TGTGCCAGCAGCTTTAGCGGGACAGAGAACACTGAAGCTTTCTTT. It encodes CASSFSGTENTEAFF. The rearrangement uses TRBV7-9 and TRBJ1-1, with TRBD1 matching 7 bases. The CDR3 contains 15 residues. Germline CDR1 SEHNR, CDR2 FQNEAQ (reference sequence). The V gene end was trimmed by 3 bases and the J gene end by 1 base; junction bases not matched to a gene: 5.